This T cell receptor beta chain was retrieved from a study of T cells in Graves' hyperthyroidism and ophthalmopathy. Template material for amplifying TCR beta CDR3 regions consisted of RNA transcripts. The HTBI primer set drove a first-round RT-PCR of the TCR CDR3. One entry per CDR3 protein, called by TCRdb with MiXCR from the multiplex PCR reads. There are over 700,000 distinct CDR3 sequences in the sample; 35% occur only once, and about a third lies in the top ten. Study conclusions and caveats: Blood held most thyroid clonotypes expanded above 0.001 frequency.

This clonotype was recorded many times. As yet, its antigen is unknown. Graves' hyperthyroidism is called stable when ophthalmopathy does not progress within 18 months. Pregnant or lactating patients were excluded, as were those with uncontrolled infection or other autoimmune disease. Diagnosis relied on clinical symptoms, serum thyroxine and TRAb, thyroid ultrasound and orbital computed tomography. The CDR3 spans 13 residues. Germline V gives CDR1 SGHTA, CDR2 FQGTGA. V was trimmed by 4 bases and J by 1 base, leaving 7 bases between them. Source material: blood. This chain connects TRBV7-3 to TRBJ2-5, with D perhaps matching TRBD1 or TRBD2 (5 bases each). The receptor comes from a woman aged 35 to 49 with Graves' hyperthyroidism. CDR3 in amino acids: CASSYGAQETQYF. DNA of the CDR3: TGTGCCAGCAGCTACGGGGCCCAAGAGACCCAGTACTTC.